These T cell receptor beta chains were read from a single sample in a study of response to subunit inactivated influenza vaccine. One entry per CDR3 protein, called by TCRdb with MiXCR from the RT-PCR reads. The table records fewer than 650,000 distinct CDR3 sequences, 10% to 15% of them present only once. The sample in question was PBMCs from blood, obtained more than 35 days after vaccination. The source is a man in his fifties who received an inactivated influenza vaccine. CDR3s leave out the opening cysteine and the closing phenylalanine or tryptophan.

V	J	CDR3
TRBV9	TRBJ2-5	ASSPLRDRKTQY
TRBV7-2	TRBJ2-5	ASSLGGRNAETQY
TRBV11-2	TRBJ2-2	ASSLRLAGGTGELF
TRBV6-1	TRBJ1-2	ASSEGGRIYGYT
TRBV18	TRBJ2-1	ASSPSRAGEQF
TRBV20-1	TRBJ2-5	SASTSARETQY
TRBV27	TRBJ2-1	ASSPTSGLAANEQF
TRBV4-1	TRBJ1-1	ASSIGRGRTEAF
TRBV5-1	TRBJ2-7	ASSLQGHEQY
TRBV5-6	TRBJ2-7	ASSLGQGGQY
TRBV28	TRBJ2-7	ASSFRPGTAYEQY
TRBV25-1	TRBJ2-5	ASARGLEETQY
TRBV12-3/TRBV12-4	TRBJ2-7	ASSARHRGMSEQY
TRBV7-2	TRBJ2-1	ASSSDRGSYNEQF
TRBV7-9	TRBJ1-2	ASSFDLTANYGYT
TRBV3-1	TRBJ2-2	ASSQAWSGNTGELF
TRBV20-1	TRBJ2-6	SAPTRWTGGFVGPGANVLT
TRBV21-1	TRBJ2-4	ASSKDWSDLAKNIQY
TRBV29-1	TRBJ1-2	SVEDRDSLRYT
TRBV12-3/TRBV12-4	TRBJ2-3	ASSWPGQRGWTQY
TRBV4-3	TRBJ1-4	ASSRQGQGAEKLF
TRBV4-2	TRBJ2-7	ASSQDPGHEQY
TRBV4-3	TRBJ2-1	ASSQGRGGEQF
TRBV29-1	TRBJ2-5	SVVRNAGTSGAETQY
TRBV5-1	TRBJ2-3	ASSLALAGGSTDTQY
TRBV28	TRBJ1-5	ASSLLRTGLNQPQH
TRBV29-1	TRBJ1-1	SVEANLSFEAF
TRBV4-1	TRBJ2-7	ASSQVGGGAYEQY
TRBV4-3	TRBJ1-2	ASSQDGGRGYGYT
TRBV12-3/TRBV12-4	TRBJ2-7	ASSSWIDKYEQY
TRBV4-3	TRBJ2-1	ASSQETVGSWRGRGGPYNEQF
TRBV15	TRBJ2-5	ATSRVYGGLVGETQY
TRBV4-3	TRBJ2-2	ASSRTHTGELF
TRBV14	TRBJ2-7	ASSQTGTGVSRQY
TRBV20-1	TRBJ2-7	SAGDRASSYEQY
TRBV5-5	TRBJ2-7	ASSPLGTVSLYEQY
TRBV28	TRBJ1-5	ASSLAGVYSNQPQH
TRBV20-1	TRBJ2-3	SAQAGRGRGDTQY
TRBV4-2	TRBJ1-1	ASSPTGQYGTEAF
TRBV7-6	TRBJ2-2	ASSLVGGRDRELF
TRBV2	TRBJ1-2	ASSEEGSHGYT
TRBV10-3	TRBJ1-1	ATWEGARGEAF
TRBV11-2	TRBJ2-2	ASTLGGILPQGTGELF
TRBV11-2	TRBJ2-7	ASSLERTGEQY